This note documents a single T cell receptor beta chain sequence. Per the study methods: Quantification of nucleated cells was approximated via reference gene primer amplification. Here immunoSEQ multiplex PCR was the method, and the copy in TCRdb shows in-frame clones only, minus some. V, J and clone size were drawn from that table, and D and trimming were deduced from the DNA. The sample has 110,000 to 150,000 clones, 85% seen once. The CDR3 is 13 amino acids. The germline CDR1 and CDR2 sequences are MNHEY and SMNVEV (reference sequence). The germline V and J ends were trimmed by 6 bases and 5 bases, with 12 bases remaining between them. This specimen comes from a study of blood T cell repertoires in COVID-19. The overall study: COVID-19 samples collected from the United States, Italy and Spain covered acute and convalescent phases. T cells, B-cell-depleted T cells, or PBMCs provided the cDNA or gDNA that served as material.

The sequencing sample was made of peripheral blood. The clonotype comes from a man aged 50 to 60 with acute or convalescent COVID-19. The chain joins TRBV27 to TRBJ2-3; D possibly corresponds to TRBD1 (6 bases). The chain's CDR3 is CASRAQGRDTQYF. CDR3 DNA sequence: TGTGCCAGCAGGGCTCAGGGGAGAGATACGCAGTATTTT.